This T cell receptor beta chain was recorded in a study of vaccination and CD4 T cells after COVID-19. Study-wide context: Cells were stimulated with overlapping spike peptides from SARS-CoV-2, HCoV-NL63, HCoV-OC43 and HCoV-229E. Control cultures were given a CEFX pool, an HIV-1 Nef pool, or no peptide.

Oncomine TCR Beta short-read sequencing was applied to DNA from cultured CD4+ T cells. Each CDR3 protein is one row after TCRdb ran MiXCR on the PCR reads. The repertoire consists of roughly 15,000 distinct CDR3 sequences, with roughly 60% occurring once and the leading ten covering about 5%. Comments on this clonotype: Its antigen is currently unknown.

The treatment: roughly 11-day PBMC culture with coronavirus spike peptide pools or control peptides (ViraFEST assay). The germline V and J ends were trimmed by 0 bases and 3 bases, with 8 bases remaining between them. Germline loops: CDR1 ENHRY, CDR2 SYGVKD. This CDR3 comprises 14 residues. Findings and limits, study-wide: Median numbers of SARS-CoV-2-reactive clonotypes increased from around 20 to 38 (not a significant change). Analysis covered relatively few convalescent patients and lacked any early post-infection timepoints.

Material: CD4+ T cells from blood, cultured in vitro, obtained after SARS-CoV-2 vaccination. The TCR was taken from a human donor who had recovered from COVID-19. The rearrangement links TRBV10-3 to TRBJ2-5, with D perhaps being TRBD1 or TRBD2 (5 bases each). The CDR3 here is CAISESGTKETQYF. For the CDR3, the DNA is TGTGCCATCAGTGAGTCCGGGACCAAAGAGACCCAGTACTTC.